Listed here is a single T cell receptor beta chain. The entry originates in a study of technical replicates of blood from a handful of donors. TCRdb's copy holds only in-frame clones and misses some; the assay was immunoSEQ multiplex PCR. The repertoire holds fewer than 75,000 clones, with 93% as singletons. This CDR3 has 17 residues. Trimming left V 4 bases short and J 2 bases short, with 16 bases between. The germline V gene has CDR1 SGHRS and CDR2 YFSETQ. This rearrangement joins TRBV5-1 to TRBJ2-6; D call uncertain. Sequencing was performed on T cells isolated from PBMCs. The clonotype was recovered from a human donor in good health. The CDR3 region is CASSPQPGSTGANVLTF. CDR3 sequence (DNA): TGCGCCAGCAGCCCGCAGCCGGGTTCTACTGGGGCCAACGTCCTGACTTTC.